These T cell receptor beta chains were read from a single sample in a study of T-cell reconstitution after alpha-beta-depleted transplantation in children. TCRdb called the PCR reads again in MiXCR, with one record for every CDR3 protein. Among about 980,000 distinct CDR3 sequences listed, 25% to 30% were seen once. The sample here was PBMCs, mostly from graft donor cells, taken 360 days after TCRalphabeta/CD19-depleted stem cell transplant. The receptors were gathered from a boy less than two years old who had a stem cell transplant for SCID, so the T cells may come from the graft donor. The CDR3 runs from the conserved cysteine through the conserved F or W. The D gene is left open where the match is weak. Some rows mark clone size as missing; the rest say once, few, many or name a class of expanded clone.

CDR3 DNA: TGTGCCAGCAAAGGATTGGGAGGGAAGAAGACCCAGTACTTC
CDR3 protein: CASKGLGGKKTQYF
D gene: TRBD2
V gene: TRBV3-1
clone size: NA
J gene: TRBJ2-5

CDR3 DNA: TGTGCCAGCAGCCAAGTCCTAGCGGGTAGTGGGACCCAGTACTTC
CDR3 protein: CASSQVLAGSGTQYF
D gene: TRBD2
V gene: TRBV4-2
clone size: many
J gene: TRBJ2-5

CDR3 DNA: TGCAGCGTTAATGAGGGGGCGAGCGAGCAGTACTTC
CDR3 protein: CSVNEGASEQYF
D gene: TRBD1
V gene: TRBV29-1
clone size: NA
J gene: TRBJ2-7

CDR3 DNA: TGCGCCAGCAGCCACTCTCAGGGTTTTGGTAAACTGTTTTTT
CDR3 protein: CASSHSQGFGKLFF
D gene: NA
V gene: TRBV5-1
clone size: NA
J gene: TRBJ1-4

CDR3 DNA: TGTGCCAGTGAGGCCGCTGAGCAGTTCTTC
CDR3 protein: CASEAAEQFF
D gene: NA
V gene: TRBV2
clone size: NA
J gene: TRBJ2-1

CDR3 DNA: TGTGCCTGCAGCCAGGGGGGGGGGCCTCTCAGCTCCTACAATGAGCAGTTCTTC
CDR3 protein: CACSQGGGPLSSYNEQFF
D gene: NA
V gene: TRBV3-1
clone size: NA
J gene: TRBJ2-1

CDR3 DNA: TGTGCCAGCCAGGGCAGGCCCCAAGAGACCCAGTACTTC
CDR3 protein: CASQGRPQETQYF
D gene: NA
V gene: TRBV12-3/TRBV12-4
clone size: NA
J gene: TRBJ2-5

CDR3 DNA: TGCGCCAGCAGCTTGGAGGGACAGAGGAGATTCTATGGCTACACCTTC
CDR3 protein: CASSLEGQRRFYGYTF
D gene: TRBD1
V gene: TRBV5-1
clone size: NA
J gene: TRBJ1-2

CDR3 DNA: TGTGCCAGCAGCCGCACGGGGACCGGGGGGCTCAATGAGCAGTTCTTC
CDR3 protein: CASSRTGTGGLNEQFF
D gene: NA
V gene: TRBV7-2
clone size: few
J gene: TRBJ2-1

CDR3 DNA: TGCAGTGCCAACCCTCCTAGCGGGGGATTGTACGAGCAGTACTTC
CDR3 protein: CSANPPSGGLYEQYF
D gene: TRBD2
V gene: TRBV20-1
clone size: few
J gene: TRBJ2-7

CDR3 DNA: TGCAGTGCTTTTACCAGCTCTGGGGCCAACGTCCTGACTTTC
CDR3 protein: CSAFTSSGANVLTF
D gene: NA
V gene: TRBV20-1
clone size: few
J gene: TRBJ2-6

CDR3 DNA: TGCGCCAGCAGCCAAGAGGTCGGGTGGGCTAGCACAGATACGCAGTATTTT
CDR3 protein: CASSQEVGWASTDTQYF
D gene: NA
V gene: TRBV4-3
clone size: NA
J gene: TRBJ2-3

CDR3 DNA: TGCGCCAGCAGCCAAGGCCCTCAGCGGGGGGTGCAAGAGACCCAGTACTTC
CDR3 protein: CASSQGPQRGVQETQYF
D gene: TRBD2
V gene: TRBV4-1
clone size: NA
J gene: TRBJ2-5

CDR3 DNA: TGCGCCAGCAGCCCCCTCTGGCTAGTAGGACAAGAGACCCAGTACTTC
CDR3 protein: CASSPLWLVGQETQYF
D gene: NA
V gene: TRBV5-1
clone size: NA
J gene: TRBJ2-5

CDR3 DNA: TGTGCCAGCAGGCCACCAGGACAGACGAACACTGAAGCTTTCTTT
CDR3 protein: CASRPPGQTNTEAFF
D gene: NA
V gene: TRBV6-2/TRBV6-3
clone size: few
J gene: TRBJ1-1

CDR3 DNA: TGTGCCAGCAGCGCAGGGACAGGGGGCACCTACAATGAGCAGTTCTTC
CDR3 protein: CASSAGTGGTYNEQFF
D gene: TRBD1
V gene: TRBV6-1
clone size: few
J gene: TRBJ2-1

CDR3 DNA: TGCAGCGTTGAGGACAGGGTGCGGGAGCAGTACTTC
CDR3 protein: CSVEDRVREQYF
D gene: TRBD1
V gene: TRBV29-1
clone size: NA
J gene: TRBJ2-7

CDR3 DNA: TGCAGTGCTAGCGCCATCAGGGGGCTGGAAGAGACCCAGTACTTC
CDR3 protein: CSASAIRGLEETQYF
D gene: TRBD1
V gene: TRBV20-1
clone size: NA
J gene: TRBJ2-5

CDR3 DNA: TGCAGTGCTAGAGATCTAGGTCAGGGAACATACAATGAGCAGTTCTTC
CDR3 protein: CSARDLGQGTYNEQFF
D gene: NA
V gene: TRBV20-1
clone size: few
J gene: TRBJ2-1

CDR3 DNA: TGTGCCAGCAGCTTTCACACTGAGCAGTTCTTC
CDR3 protein: CASSFHTEQFF
D gene: NA
V gene: TRBV7-2
clone size: once
J gene: TRBJ2-1

CDR3 DNA: TGCGCCAGCAGCTTGGATGGTTGGGCCGCTGAAGCTTTCTTT
CDR3 protein: CASSLDGWAAEAFF
D gene: NA
V gene: TRBV5-1
clone size: many
J gene: TRBJ1-1

CDR3 DNA: TGCGCCAGCAGCTTGACGGCAGGGGCTATGAACACTGAAGCTTTCTTT
CDR3 protein: CASSLTAGAMNTEAFF
D gene: NA
V gene: TRBV5-1
clone size: few
J gene: TRBJ1-1

CDR3 DNA: TGTGCCACCGCTCTAGCGGGGGATCCCTACGAGCAGTACTTC
CDR3 protein: CATALAGDPYEQYF
D gene: TRBD2
V gene: TRBV6-4
clone size: few
J gene: TRBJ2-7

CDR3 DNA: TGCAGCGTTGAAGGAAGTAAGGTAATCCGATCGACAGATACGCAGTATTTT
CDR3 protein: CSVEGSKVIRSTDTQYF
D gene: NA
V gene: TRBV29-1
clone size: NA
J gene: TRBJ2-3

CDR3 DNA: TGTGCCAGCAGTTTATGGGGGAGGGGGTCTGGGGCCAACGTCCTGACTTTC
CDR3 protein: CASSLWGRGSGANVLTF
D gene: NA
V gene: TRBV27
clone size: few
J gene: TRBJ2-6

CDR3 DNA: TGTGCCAGCAGCCTGTTCGGGCCTGGCTCTAGCACAGATACGCAGTATTTT
CDR3 protein: CASSLFGPGSSTDTQYF
D gene: NA
V gene: TRBV7-3
clone size: NA
J gene: TRBJ2-3

CDR3 DNA: TGCAGTGCTATGGGGGGGCCAGCCGATACGCAGTATTTT
CDR3 protein: CSAMGGPADTQYF
D gene: NA
V gene: TRBV20-1
clone size: NA
J gene: TRBJ2-3

CDR3 DNA: TGTGCCTGGACCGAGGGACTAGTCTCCTACAATGAGCAGTTCTTC
CDR3 protein: CAWTEGLVSYNEQFF
D gene: TRBD2
V gene: TRBV30
clone size: few
J gene: TRBJ2-1

CDR3 DNA: TGTGCCAGCAGCTTCCCCCTGGGGGGACAGGGTTCGAACACCGGGGAGCTGTTTTTT
CDR3 protein: CASSFPLGGQGSNTGELFF
D gene: TRBD1
V gene: TRBV11-2
clone size: NA
J gene: TRBJ2-2

CDR3 DNA: TGTGCCACCAGCAGAGAGGCAGGCCCCAACTACAATGAGCAGTTCTTC
CDR3 protein: CATSREAGPNYNEQFF
D gene: NA
V gene: TRBV15
clone size: once
J gene: TRBJ2-1

CDR3 DNA: TGTGCCAGCAGGACACAGGGTCCGAGCAATCAGCCCCAGCATTTT
CDR3 protein: CASRTQGPSNQPQHF
D gene: NA
V gene: TRBV6-2/TRBV6-3
clone size: few
J gene: TRBJ1-5